This entry lists 26 T cell receptor beta chains sequenced from one sample in a study of T cell responses to AZD1222 COVID-19 vaccine. The data were produced by immunoSEQ multiplex PCR, yet TCRdb's version contains in-frame clones alone and is incomplete. The repertoire consists of about 170,000 clones, with 85% to 95% occurring once and the leading ten covering about 2.8%. The sequencing here drew on peripheral blood, taken on day 0 of AZD1222 vaccination. These receptor sequences come from an adult in good health.

V usage is TRBV5-4 and J usage is TRBJ1-1; D is uncertain. Germline assignment: CDR1 SGHNT and CDR2 YYREEE (reference sequence). The CDR3 totals 14 residues. The ends were cut back, 0 bases at V and 1 base at J, with 7 bases in the middle. The CDR3 sequence: CASSLGGRNTEAFF. CDR3 DNA sequence: TGTGCCAGCAGCTTGGGGGGTAGGAACACTGAAGCTTTCTTT.

This clone has only one observation. The chain combines TRBV5-1 with TRBJ2-3; D unclear. The CDR3 runs to 14 residues. With 1 base removed from V and 2 bases from J, the gap between germline ends came to 8 bases. CDR1 SGHRS and CDR2 YFSETQ come from the germline V gene. The CDR3 loop reads CASSLIQTTDTQYF. In DNA, the CDR3 is TGCGCCAGCAGCTTGATCCAGACCACAGATACGCAGTATTTT.

The chain carries TRBV6-1 and TRBJ2-7; tentatively, D is TRBD1 (6 bases). The CDR3 consists of 13 residues. The germline V gene encodes CDR1 MNHNS and CDR2 SASEGT. Deletions cut 3 bases from V and 7 bases from J, with 13 bases between. CDR3 sequence reads: CASSENRQGEQYF. CDR3 DNA: TGTGCCAGCAGTGAGAACAGGCAGGGGGAGCAGTACTTC.

The chain carries TRBV7-9 and TRBJ1-2, with D unclear. The germline V and J ends were trimmed by 3 bases and 8 bases, with 16 bases remaining between them. The CDR3 totals 14 residues. The V gene's germline CDR1 is SEHNR and CDR2 FQNEAQ (reference sequence). The chain's CDR3 is CASSFRGQPWGYTF. CDR3 bases: TGTGCCAGCAGCTTTCGAGGCCAGCCATGGGGCTACACCTTC.

The chain couples TRBV5-6 to TRBJ1-4, with a tentative D call TRBD1 (6 bases). V lost 0 bases to trimming and J lost 4 bases, with 13 bases between them. CDR1 is SGHDT, CDR2 YYEEEE, per germline. The CDR3 runs to 16 residues. CDR3 DNA sequence: TGTGCCAGCAGCTTGGATGGGGGCCCGCTTAATGAAAAACTGTTTTTT. Its protein is CASSLDGGPLNEKLFF.

CDR3 residues: CASSTGPSGNTIYF. In DNA, the CDR3 is TGTGCCAGCAGTACAGGGCCCTCTGGAAACACCATATATTTT. The rearrangement uses TRBV11-3 and TRBJ1-3, with D maybe TRBD1 (6 bases). The length of the CDR3 is 14 residues. The V gene's germline CDR1 is SGHNT and CDR2 YENEEA. The germline V and J ends were trimmed by 6 bases and 0 bases, with 9 bases remaining between them.

The V and J genes are TRBV5-1 and TRBJ2-1; the D gene is possibly TRBD2 (6 bases). Trimming stripped 0 bases from V and 2 bases from J, with 21 bases between. The CDR3 spans 19 residues. The germline V gene has CDR1 SGHRS and CDR2 YFSETQ. CDR3 nucleotide sequence: TGCGCCAGCAGCTTGGCATTTGAACAGCGGGCATCCCCCTACAATGAGCAGTTCTTC. As protein: CASSLAFEQRASPYNEQFF. Variable domain in full (rest from reference TRBV5-1 and TRBJ2-1): KAGVTQTPRYLIKTRGQQVTLSCSPISGHRSVSWYQQTPGQGLQFLFEYFSETQRNKGNFPGRFSGRQFSNSRSEMNVSTLELGDSALYLCASSLAFEQRASPYNEQFFGPGTRLTVL.

The chain has TRBV12-3 or TRBV12-4 and TRBJ1-2; weak D call: TRBD1 (6 bases). The length of the CDR3 is 12 residues. Trimming stripped 6 bases from V and 5 bases from J, with 10 bases between. In DNA, the CDR3 is TGTGCCAGCAGCGTAGGGGGGTATGGCTACACCTTC. Translated, it gives CASSVGGYGYTF.

The chain joins TRBV3-1 (or the pseudogene TRBV3-2) to TRBJ1-2; D is unresolved. V dropped 1 base and J dropped 0 bases, with 15 bases sitting between them. CDR1 is LGHDT, CDR2 YNNKEL, per germline (reference sequence). This CDR3 spans 17 amino acids. The CDR3 reads CASSQGGTDSANYGYTF. The CDR3 DNA sequence: TGTGCCAGCAGCCAAGGGGGTACGGATTCGGCTAACTATGGCTACACCTTC.

The V call is TRBV5-1, the J call TRBJ1-1; 12 bases align to TRBD1. With 3 bases clipped from V and 4 bases from J, the junction kept 1 base outside the gene matches. The CDR3 sequence is 14 residues long. Per the germline V gene, CDR1 is SGHRS and CDR2 is YFSETQ. CDR3 coding DNA: TGCGCCAGCAGCTGGGACAGGGGGCTCACTGAAGCTTTCTTT. The encoded protein is CASSWDRGLTEAFF.

This sequence joins TRBV3-1 (or the pseudogene TRBV3-2) and TRBJ1-1; no clear D. CDR3 size: 13 residues. With 4 bases removed from V and 2 bases from J, the gap between germline ends came to 8 bases. Germline V gene data show CDR1 as LGHDT and CDR2 as YNNKEL (reference sequence). CDR3 bases: TGTGCCAGCAGCCCGACGAGTAACACTGAAGCTTTCTTT. Translating gives CASSPTSNTEAFF.

This chain uses TRBV5-1 with TRBJ1-6, with TRBD1 as a possible D gene (6 bases). The CDR3 extends over 14 amino acids. CDR1 and CDR2 from the germline V gene are SGHRS and YFSETQ. Trimming took 0 bases from V and 15 from J, leaving 16 bases between them. CDR3 in DNA: TGCGCCAGCAGCTTGGAACAGGGCCCCCGGGACCTCCACTTT. Protein product: CASSLEQGPRDLHF. The variable domain in full, with the rest retrieved from reference TRBV5-1 and TRBJ1-6, is KAGVTQTPRYLIKTRGQQVTLSCSPISGHRSVSWYQQTPGQGLQFLFEYFSETQRNKGNFPGRFSGRQFSNSRSEMNVSTLELGDSALYLCASSLEQGPRDLHFGNGTRLTVT.

The CDR3: CASSWGDTQYF. CDR3 sequence (DNA): TGTGCCAGCAGCTGGGGAGATACGCAGTATTTT. The rearrangement links TRBV2 to TRBJ2-3; unclear D gene. This CDR3 comprises 11 residues. Trimming shortened V by 6 bases and J by 5 bases, and 6 bases separated the two germline ends. Germline V gene data show CDR1 as SNHLY and CDR2 as FYNNEI. Complete variable domain (other parts from reference TRBV2 and TRBJ2-3): EPEVTQTPSHQVTQMGQEVILRCVPISNHLYFYWYRQILGQKVEFLVSFYNNEISEKSEIFDDQFSVERPDGSNFTLKIRSTKLEDSAMYFCASSWGDTQYFGPGTRLTVL.

The chain recombines TRBV5-5 with TRBJ1-2, with D uncertain. Germline V CDR1 and CDR2: SGHKS, YYEKEE (reference sequence). The CDR3 runs 14 residues. Trimming took 4 bases from V and 6 from J, leaving 16 bases between them. In nucleotides, the CDR3 is TGTGCCAGCAGCGTAGCGGTGAGGACGGATGGCTACACCTTC. Its translation: CASSVAVRTDGYTF.

This rearrangement joins TRBV11-2 to TRBJ2-3; 9 positions agree with TRBD1. The length of the CDR3 is 17 residues. The V segment lost 4 bases and the J segment 2 bases; nucleotides outside the gene matches: 10. Germline V gene sequence: CDR1 SGHAT, CDR2 FQNNGV. The CDR3 region is CASSSTGGILFTDTQYF. As DNA, the CDR3 is TGTGCCAGCAGCTCGACAGGGGGTATCCTTTTCACAGATACGCAGTATTTT.

The V and J genes are TRBV27 and TRBJ2-7; 14 positions match TRBD2. CDR1 and CDR2 (germline): MNHEY, SMNVEV (reference sequence). The CDR3 consists of 15 residues. J lost 7 bases, V lost 6 bases, and 8 bases had no gene match. In nucleotides, the CDR3 is TGTGCCAGCAGACGGGGACTAGCGGGAGATCGTGAGCAGTACTTC. This sequence encodes CASRRGLAGDREQYF.

This clone has just a few counts. V and J are TRBV5-1 and TRBJ2-7, with 14 bases that match TRBD2. The CDR3 covers 19 residues. Trimming at V came to 2 bases and at J to 6 bases, leaving 16 bases not matched to a gene. Per the germline V gene, CDR1 is SGHRS and CDR2 is YFSETQ. CDR3 region: CASSFGTSGSSSPDSEQYF. The CDR3 DNA sequence: TGCGCCAGCAGCTTCGGGACTAGCGGGAGCTCATCCCCAGATTCCGAGCAGTACTTC.

This chain links TRBV19 with TRBJ1-2; D may be TRBD1 (5 bases). CDR3 length equals 14 residues. The V gene lost 5 bases and the J gene lost 4 bases, with 14 bases spanning the gap. In germline, CDR1 is LNHDA, CDR2 SQIVND (reference sequence). The CDR3: CASSYRSEGYGYTF. CDR3 bases: TGTGCCAGTAGTTACAGGTCCGAGGGCTATGGCTACACCTTC.

The V call is TRBV2, the J call TRBJ1-3, with D possibly being TRBD1 (5 bases). V was cut by 6 bases and J by 0 bases, with 15 bases left in between. Germline assignment: CDR1 SNHLY and CDR2 FYNNEI. The CDR3 extends over 16 amino acids. CDR3 in amino acids: CASRGDISTSGNTIYF. DNA for the CDR3: TGTGCCAGCAGGGGGGATATATCCACCTCTGGAAACACCATATATTTT. The complete variable domain, with remaining parts taken from reference TRBV2 and TRBJ1-3, reads EPEVTQTPSHQVTQMGQEVILRCVPISNHLYFYWYRQILGQKVEFLVSFYNNEISEKSEIFDDQFSVERPDGSNFTLKIRSTKLEDSAMYFCASRGDISTSGNTIYFGEGSWLTVV.

A single count supports this clone. J is TRBJ2-7 and V is TRBV7-9, with D unclear. The CDR3 sequence is 14 residues long. The germline gives CDR1 SEHNR, CDR2 FQNEAQ (reference sequence). Trimming took off 1 base at V and 5 bases at J, with 12 bases between the two ends. The CDR3 spells CASSLGGSINEQYF. The CDR3, as DNA: TGTGCCAGCAGCTTAGGTGGGTCCATTAACGAGCAGTACTTC.

This clone appeared a few times. The gene calls are TRBV12-3 or TRBV12-4 and TRBJ1-1; D is uncertain. The CDR3 is 12 amino acids. V was trimmed by 5 bases and J by 8 bases, leaving 12 bases between them. Here the CDR3 DNA reads TGTGCCAGCAGTCGGTCCGGGATGGAAGCTTTCTTT. It codes for CASSRSGMEAFF.

This rearrangement joins TRBV6-5 to TRBJ2-7; TRBD2 aligns across 10 bases. V dropped 6 bases and J dropped 2; count of bases not matched to a gene: 7. This CDR3 has 15 amino acids. CDR1 MNHEY and CDR2 SVGAGI come from the germline V gene. The CDR3 region has the DNA TGTGCCAGCAGCCCCGGGGGGACTAGCGCCTACGAGCAGTACTTC. Protein: CASSPGGTSAYEQYF.

The J gene is TRBJ2-6, the V gene TRBV12-2; no check of the table's D call, TRBD1, against the DNA was made. TRBV12-2 counts as a pseudogene. CDR3 size: 16 residues. Here the CDR3 DNA reads TGTGCAAGTCGCCAAGACAGGGGCACTGGGGCCAACGTCCTGACTTTC. Encoded protein: CASRQDRGTGANVLTF.

The gene calls are TRBV2 and TRBJ1-5; D not resolved. CDR1 is SNHLY and CDR2 is FYNNEI in the germline V gene. V dropped 6 bases and J dropped 7 bases, with 13 bases sitting between them. The CDR3 length is 13 residues. CDR3 protein: CASRSSPGQPQHF. The CDR3 nucleotides read TGTGCCAGCAGATCCAGTCCGGGGCAGCCCCAGCATTTT.

The rearrangement joins TRBV6-5 to TRBJ2-3; 10 nucleotides line up with TRBD1. The CDR3 length is 13 residues. V lost 11 bases and J lost 6; bases outside the gene matches: 8. CDR1 and CDR2 (germline): MNHEY, SVGAGI. CDR3 residues: CASRTGGLDTQYF. In DNA, the CDR3 is TGTGCCTCCCGGACAGGGGGATTGGATACGCAGTATTTT.

The rearrangement uses TRBV19 and TRBJ1-6; D unclear. The CDR3 has 15 residues. Per the germline V gene, CDR1 is LNHDA and CDR2 is SQIVND (reference sequence). V gave up 1 base and J gave up 7 bases, with 11 bases separating them. CDR3 residues: CASSIVGTANSPLHF. For the CDR3, the DNA is TGTGCCAGTAGTATAGTCGGCACCGCGAATTCACCCCTCCACTTT.